A single sample is the source of the 23 T cell receptor delta chains below, sequenced in a study of γδ T cells in repeated Plasmodium falciparum infection. Gammadelta T cells were flow-sorted from PBMC into Vgamma9/Vdelta2+ and Vdelta2-negative populations for bulk analysis. TCRdb called clones anew from the multiplex PCR reads with CATT. Counted here are 75,000 to 95,000 delta-chain clones, less than 1% occurring once; the ten biggest clones make up approximately 10%. What was sequenced was gamma-delta T cells from blood. The receptors here all came from a pool of human donors (malaria-infected and uninfected, not separated).

As to this clone: The mismatch at residues 7 and 8 between this DNA's translation and the TCRdb protein of a much larger clone likely reflects a read error; the protein shown is translated from the DNA. The chain links TRDV1 to TRDJ1; no clear D. Germline assignment: CDR1 TSWWSYY and CDR2 QGS. V lost 1 base and J lost 7, with 7 bases in between. The CDR3 spans 12 residues. This CDR3 reads CALGEQDAKLIF. The CDR3 bases are TGTGCTCTTGGGGAACAGGACGCTAAACTCATCTTT.

Remarks on this clone: It is likely a read error: a sequence one base away is far more abundant. The same CDR3 also results from other DNA sequences found in this sample. This chain uses TRDV2 with TRDJ2; 7 nucleotides match TRDD3. Here the J gene was assigned by germline matching of the DNA, as TCRdb has none. The CDR3 length is 19 residues. Germline-derived CDR1 and CDR2 are GEAIGNYY and EKD. V lost 0 bases to trimming and J lost 1 base; unmatched junction nucleotides: 13. CDR3: CACDTVAVLGSHLTAQLFF. CDR3 DNA: TGTGCCTGTGACACCGTAGCGGTACTGGGGTCTCATTTGACAGCACAACTCTTCTTT.

As for this clone: TCRdb has a much larger clone's protein, which differs at residue 10 from the translation of this DNA, likely because of a read error; what is shown is the protein translated from the DNA. V gene TRDV2 combines with J gene TRDJ3; 10 bases agree with TRDD3. Matching the DNA to germline supplied the J gene, which TCRdb does not give. This CDR3 comprises 18 residues. V shed 0 bases, J shed 3 bases, and the junction held 4 bases outside the gene matches. In germline, CDR1 is GEAIGNYY, CDR2 EKD. The CDR3 reads CACDTVLGDGWDTRQMFF. The CDR3 DNA reads as TGTGCCTGTGACACCGTACTGGGGGATGGCTGGGACACCCGACAGATGTTTTTC.

This clone came up a few times. This likely stems from a read error, as it lies one base from a far larger clone. Other DNA sequences of this sample code for an identical CDR3. V is TRDV2 and J is TRDJ1; D is undetermined. TCRdb leaves out the J gene; it was filled in here by matching the DNA to germline. Germline loops: CDR1 GEAIGNYY, CDR2 EKD. This CDR3 spans 14 amino acids. In nucleotides, the CDR3 is TGTGCCTGTGACGCCCGCGATGCCGCCGACAAACTCATCTTT. The encoded protein is CACDARDAADKLIF.

There are a few counts of this clone. A far bigger clonotype differs at one base, so this is likely a read error. Other DNA sequences in the same sample also yield this CDR3. The chain carries TRDV2 and TRDJ1; D call uncertain. TCRdb is silent on the J gene; assignment here came from matching the DNA to germline. Germline V gene lookup returns CDR1 GEAIGNYY and CDR2 EKD. This CDR3 is 16 amino acids long. The CDR3 bases are TGTGCCTGTGACACCGTGGAGGTCCAGTACACTGATAAACTCATCTTT. Protein: CACDTVEVQYTDKLIF.

This clone has only a few counts. The translation of this DNA and the TCRdb protein of a much larger clone differ at residue 5, probably owing to a read error; the protein shown here is translated from the DNA. The V call is TRDV1, the J call TRDJ1; D may be TRDD3 (6 bases). V was cut by 4 bases and J by 8 bases, with 32 bases left in between. Germline CDR1 and CDR2: TSWWSYY and QGS. The CDR3 has 19 residues. The CDR3 DNA reads TGTGCTCTTGGGGGAGACGTTGGACTTCCGGGAGGGGGGACCCTCAAACTCATCTTT. It yields the protein CALGGDVGLPGGGTLKLIF.

This clone was picked up many times. The chain recombines TRDV1 with TRDJ1; D remains ambiguous. Per germline, CDR1 TSWWSYY and CDR2 QGS. The V end was cut by 3 bases, the J end by 4 bases, with 21 bases between. The length of the CDR3 is 17 residues. The CDR3 spells CALGDPRGRASFDKLIF. The CDR3 DNA is TGTGCTCTTGGGGACCCCCGTGGCCGCGCCTCCTTCGATAAACTCATCTTT.

Regarding this clone: The protein TCRdb gives is from a much larger clone and does not agree with this DNA's translation at residue 9, likely a read error; the protein shown here comes from the DNA. The chain combines TRDV1 with TRDJ1; D is perhaps TRDD3 (6 bases). TCRdb is silent on the J gene; assignment here came from matching the DNA to germline. The CDR3 has 14 residues. Trimming removed 6 bases from V and 10 bases from J, with 21 bases in between. The germline gives CDR1 TSWWSYY, CDR2 QGS. The CDR3 DNA is TGTGCTCTTGGAAGAGTCGCTGGGGCCCCAGGACTCATCTTT. It codes for CALGRVAGAPGLIF.

On this clone: This DNA translates differently at residue 15 from the TCRdb protein, which is that of a much larger clone; a read error is likely, and the protein shown is the DNA's own translation. The V call is TRDV2, the J call TRDJ1; TRDD3 agrees at 13 bases. The J gene is not listed in TCRdb, so it was assigned here from a DNA match to germline. The CDR3 sequence is 18 residues long. The V gene's germline CDR1 is GEAIGNYY and CDR2 EKD. CDR3 bases: TGTGCCTGTGACACCGTACTGGGGGATACGCGCAAGACCGATAGACTCATCTTT. It specifies CACDTVLGDTRKTDRLIF.

This clone was seen a few times. The protein held in TCRdb is that of a much larger clone and does not match this DNA's translation at residue 12, likely because of a read error; the protein shown is translated from the DNA. This chain uses TRDV2 with TRDJ1; 7 positions agree with TRDD3. Germline matching of the DNA provided the J gene here, since TCRdb leaves it blank. V gave up 0 bases and J gave up 3 bases; unmatched junction bases: 12. CDR1 is GEAIGNYY and CDR2 is EKD in the germline V gene. The CDR3 spans 17 residues. CDR3 amino acids: CACDTGGVPGIPDKLIF. The CDR3 DNA follows: TGTGCCTGTGACACCGGAGGGGTTCCCGGGATACCCGATAAACTCATCTTT.

This clone turned up a few times. This DNA's translation and the protein TCRdb lists, from a much larger clone, do not match at residue 18, likely due to a read error; the protein shown is translated from the DNA. The CDR3 DNA reads as TGTGCGCCCATGGGGCTCCCGGACTGGGGGATGTACCTGTACACCGATAAACCCATCTTT. This translates into CAPMGLPDWGMYLYTDKPIF. The V gene is TRAV38-2/DV8, but the J gene lacks a call; no DNA check was done on the table's D call, TRDD3. CDR3 length: 20 amino acids. Germline CDR1 is TSESDYY and CDR2 is QEAYKQQN.

This clone was counted between two and nine times. The protein given by TCRdb reflects a much larger clone and differs at residue 11 from this DNA's translation, likely from a read error; the protein shown is the DNA's translation. The J gene went uncalled, whereas the V gene is TRDV2; TRDD3 reflects the table's D call only, with no check against the DNA. Germline V gene sequence: CDR1 GEAIGNYY, CDR2 EKD. CDR3 length equals 13 residues. This CDR3 is CACDSVLGDKPIF. CDR3 sequence (DNA): TGTGCCTGTGACTCGGTACTGGGCGATAAACCCATCTTT.

There are a few counts of this clone. The protein that TCRdb holds for this DNA derives from a much larger clone and differs from the translated DNA at residue 3, which likely indicates a read error; the protein shown here is translated from the DNA. The CDR3 protein is CASDTVGDPPNKTAQLFF. CDR3 coding DNA: TGTGCCAGTGACACGGTGGGGGACCCGCCGAATAAGACAGCACAACTCTTCTTT. This chain connects TRDV2 to TRDJ2; TRDD3 matches at 7 bases. The CDR3 is 18 residues long. Per germline, CDR1 GEAIGNYY and CDR2 EKD.

The sample holds a few counts of this clone. The protein recorded in TCRdb matches a much larger clone and deviates from this DNA's translation at residue 10, suggesting a read error; the protein here is obtained by translating the DNA. The chain links TRDV1 to TRDJ1, with 12 bases aligning to TRDD3. V shed 2 bases, J shed 3 bases, and the junction held 22 bases outside the gene matches. The CDR3 sequence is 22 residues long. Germline CDR1 reads TSWWSYY; CDR2 reads QGS. The CDR3 sequence is CALGETFGSDEEAGGYADKLIF. The CDR3 region has the DNA TGTGCTCTTGGGGAAACCTTTGGTTCCGACGAAGAGGCTGGGGGATACGCCGATAAACTCATCTTT.

This clone was counted at least ten times. The same CDR3 is also encoded by other DNA sequences in this sample. The chain is built from TRDV1 and TRDJ1, with D hard to call. The V end was cut by 0 bases, the J end by 0 bases, with 17 bases between. Germline V gene lookup returns CDR1 TSWWSYY and CDR2 QGS. The CDR3 extends over 18 amino acids. The CDR3 loop reads CALGELSGNKLNTDKLIF. The DNA for the CDR3 is TGTGCTCTTGGGGAACTCTCCGGGAATAAACTGAACACCGATAAACTCATCTTT.

Details on this clone: TCRdb pairs this DNA with a much larger clone's protein that differs at residue 12, likely a read error; the protein shown was translated from the DNA. V gene TRDV2 was called; the J gene was not. Looked up from germline, CDR1 is GEAIGNYY and CDR2 is EKD. The CDR3 loop spans 14 amino acids. The CDR3 here is CACDSLLFSAQPFF. In nucleotides, the CDR3 is TGTGCCTGTGACTCACTACTCTTCTCAGCACAACCCTTCTTT.

A word on this clone: This DNA's translation differs at residue 12 from TCRdb's protein, which comes from a much larger clone; a read error is likely, and the protein shown is translated from the DNA. The rearrangement joins TRDV2 to TRDJ3; D is unclear. Since TCRdb gives no J gene, matching the DNA to germline was used here to assign it. Germline V CDR1 and CDR2: GEAIGNYY, EKD. This CDR3 region has 18 residues. V lost 0 bases to trimming and J lost 9 bases, with 20 bases between them. The CDR3, as DNA: TGTGCCTGTGACACCGTCACGCCAGGGGCCAGGGGCACCCGACAGATGTTTTTC. Its translation is CACDTVTPGARGTRQMFF.

This clone was observed a few times. A far larger clone is only one base removed, so a read error is likely. This sample also contains other DNA sequences that code for the same CDR3. V is TRDV1 and J is TRDJ2; TRDD3 might be the D (6 bases). The J gene, absent from TCRdb, was called here by matching the DNA to germline. This CDR3 region has 17 residues. V was trimmed by 2 bases and J by 6 bases, leaving 19 bases between them. Germline loops: CDR1 TSWWSYY, CDR2 QGS. CDR3 loop: CALGEFDWGSLSAQLFF. DNA of the CDR3: TGTGCTCTTGGGGAATTCGATTGGGGGTCCTTGTCAGCACAACTCTTCTTT.

The table lists this clone with a few counts. TCRdb has a much larger clone's protein, which differs at residue 23 from the translation of this DNA, likely because of a read error; what is shown is the protein translated from the DNA. The V gene was identified as TRDV2, while no J gene was called; TRDD3 reflects the table's D call only, with no check against the DNA. CDR1 and CDR2 (germline): GEAIGNYY, EKD. CDR3 length: 24 amino acids. CDR3 DNA sequence: TGTGCCTGTGACCCGATTACCCCCTCGGTTCCCGATACTGGGGGATCATTCCGGGGCGATAAACTCACCTTT. It is translated as CACDPITPSVPDTGGSFRGDKLTF.

This clone was detected only a few times. The protein TCRdb lists belongs to a much larger clone and differs from this DNA's translation at residue 7, which points to a read error; the protein shown is made from the DNA. The V gene is TRDV1, the J gene TRDJ1; no firm D call. Trimming pared 0 bases from V and 3 bases from J, leaving 17 bases between. The germline CDR1 and CDR2 sequences are TSWWSYY and QGS. CDR3 length: 17 amino acids. CDR3 amino acids: CALGELHPLKGADKLIF. CDR3 nucleotides: TGTGCTCTTGGGGAACTTCATCCGTTAAAAGGCGCCGATAAACTCATCTTT.

Comments on this clone: A far larger clone is only one base removed, so a read error is likely. This sample also contains other DNA sequences that code for the same CDR3. The J gene was not called, though the V gene is TRDV2; the D call of TRDD3 is as the table states it, not checked on the DNA. Germline V CDR1 and CDR2: GEAIGNYY, EKD. The CDR3 totals 17 residues. The CDR3 DNA reads as TGTGCCTGTGATACTATTGGGGGATTGACTTTGACAGCACAGCTCTTCTTT. Amino acid sequence: CACDTIGGLTLTAQLFF.

Only a few counts were recorded for this clone. The protein TCRdb gives is from a much larger clone and does not agree with this DNA's translation at residue 12, likely a read error; the protein shown here comes from the DNA. V is TRDV2 and J is TRDJ1; 9 positions match TRDD3. The J gene was not available in TCRdb and was assigned here by matching the DNA to germline segments. This CDR3 comprises 16 residues. Germline-derived CDR1 and CDR2 are GEAIGNYY and EKD. In DNA, the CDR3 is TGTGCCTGTGTTGGACTTTCCGGGGGATACACCGGTAAACTCATCTTT. Translating gives CACVGLSGGYTGKLIF.

There are a few counts of this clone. TCRdb's protein, taken from a much larger clone, differs from this DNA's translation at residue 18, likely owing to a read error; the protein displayed comes from the DNA. The chain has TRDV1 and TRDJ1; D may be TRDD2 (5 bases). The germline V gene has CDR1 TSWWSYY and CDR2 QGS. The germline V and J ends were trimmed by 4 bases and 5 bases, with 41 bases remaining between them. CDR3 length: 23 residues. The CDR3 reads CALGAHHLPFVSRRLLLADKLIF. The CDR3 DNA sequence: TGTGCTCTTGGGGCCCACCACCTCCCCTTCGTGTCGCGGAGGTTGCTCCTTGCGGATAAACTCATCTTT.